The clone carrying this T cell receptor (beta chain) was recorded once. This sample stems from a study of response to subunit inactivated influenza vaccine. TCRdb independently ran MiXCR on the RT-PCR reads; one entry per CDR3 protein. The sample carries about 540,000 distinct CDR3 sequences, around a quarter recorded once. The V gene lost 0 bases and the J gene lost 6 bases, with 12 bases spanning the gap. Per the germline V gene, CDR1 is GTSNPN and CDR2 is SVGIG (reference sequence). This CDR3 has 13 amino acids. These data were also reused for a study on T cells expressing NK-cell markers. That work states: Making the TCR beta cDNA relied on 5'RACE template switching with UMIs. In several experiments, an anti-gamma-delta TCR antibody restricted sorting to alpha-beta TCR T cells. Five or six donors showed dominant NKG2C+ clonotypes comprising roughly 1.0-7.0% of their CD8+ T cells.

This chain uses TRBV30 with TRBJ2-7; D remains unclear. The receptor was isolated from a man aged 45 to 65 who received an inactivated influenza vaccine. Sequenced here: CD4+ T cells sorted from PBMCs, sampled 11 to 12 days after vaccination. The CDR3 nucleotides are TGTGCCTGGAGTGTAACGGCCGGAGCCGAGCAGTACTTC. Translated: CAWSVTAGAEQYF.